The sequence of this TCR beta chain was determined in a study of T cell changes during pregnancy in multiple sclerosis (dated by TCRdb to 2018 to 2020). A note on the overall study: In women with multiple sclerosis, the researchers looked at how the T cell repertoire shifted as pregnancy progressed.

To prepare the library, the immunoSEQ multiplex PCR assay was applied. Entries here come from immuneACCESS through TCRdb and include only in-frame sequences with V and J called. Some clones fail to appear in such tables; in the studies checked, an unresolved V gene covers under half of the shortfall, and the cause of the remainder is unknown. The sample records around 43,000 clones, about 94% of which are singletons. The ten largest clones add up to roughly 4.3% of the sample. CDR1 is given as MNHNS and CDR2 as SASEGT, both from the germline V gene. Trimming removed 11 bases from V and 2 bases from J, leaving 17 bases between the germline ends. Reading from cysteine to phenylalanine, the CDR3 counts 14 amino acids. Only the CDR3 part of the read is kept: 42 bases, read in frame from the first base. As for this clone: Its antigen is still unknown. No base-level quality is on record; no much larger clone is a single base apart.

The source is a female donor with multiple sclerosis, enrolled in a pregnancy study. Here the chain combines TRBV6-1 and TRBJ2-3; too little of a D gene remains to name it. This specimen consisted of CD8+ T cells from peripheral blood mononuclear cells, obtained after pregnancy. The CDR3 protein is CASAPTGVTDTQYF. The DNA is TGTGCCTCCGCCCCGACGGGTGTCACAGATACGCAGTATTTT.